This T cell receptor beta chain was found in a study of blood T cell repertoires in COVID-19. For the study at large: Donors in the United States, Italy and Spain gave samples during acute or convalescent COVID-19.

Libraries were prepared by immunoSEQ multiplex PCR; TCRdb keeps only in-frame clonotypes and omits some of them. The table shows fewer than 350,000 clones, with about 92% occurring only once. This CDR3 has 15 amino acids. Germline lookup yields CDR1 MGHRA and CDR2 YSYEKL. With 0 bases removed from V and 4 bases from J, the gap between germline ends came to 12 bases. The receptor was derived from a woman aged 60 to 75 with COVID-19, enrolled during active disease. Material for sequencing was peripheral blood. V is TRBV4-1 and J is TRBJ1-1; D unclear. The CDR3 here is CASSQEGRPGTEAFF. The CDR3 DNA is TGCGCCAGCAGCCAAGAGGGCCGACCTGGCACTGAAGCTTTCTTT.